The following is a T cell receptor (beta chain) sequence with its context. The antigen is undetermined. This sample also contains other DNA sequences that code for the same CDR3. V lost 1 base and J lost 6, with 7 bases in between. This CDR3 has 13 amino acids. Sequenced by immunoSEQ multiplex PCR; TCRdb stores in-frame clones only, minus some. The sample comprises some 170,000 clones, about 87% of which are singletons, and 4% to 4.5% rests with the top ten. The data stem from a study of T cell responses to AZD1222 COVID-19 vaccine. Study-wide results and caveats: A mostly white British donor set with more females was recruited, and clonal diversity was possibly underestimated. Spike-specific TCR repertoires showed rising breadth and depth after two AZD1222 doses. Just 5 to 7 AZD1222 recipients were seropositive at baseline.

The chain links TRBV12-3 or TRBV12-4 to TRBJ1-5, with D maybe TRBD1 (5 bases). Material: peripheral blood, obtained 28 days after the second dose of the MenACWY control vaccine. The sequence was obtained from an adult who received the MenACWY meningococcal vaccine as a control. The CDR3 here is CASSLGGGQPQHF. The CDR3, as DNA: TGTGCCAGCAGTTTAGGTGGGGGTCAGCCCCAGCATTTT.